The 15 T cell receptor beta chains below all came from one sample that was sequenced in a study of T cells in women clearing cervical HPV infection. Clones were read by immunoSEQ multiplex PCR, and TCRdb kept only the in-frame ones, dropping some. This listing includes over 10,000 clones. Sequencing input: blood buffy coat. The receptors come from a woman between 18 and 70 years old with a cervical HPV16 infection that either progressed to CIN3+ or cleared (not recorded which).

Worth noting for this clone: Read coverage stops 3 residues before the CDR3 terminus; the germline J gene supplies the remainder. V usage is TRBV20-1 and J usage is TRBJ2-5, with D possibly TRBD2 on 7 matching bases. Trimming took 3 bases from V and 4 from J, leaving 15 bases between them. The germline V gene encodes CDR1 DFQATT and CDR2 SNEGSKA (reference sequence). CDR3 length: 14 amino acids. The sequenced part of the CDR3 DNA is TGCAGTGCTAGTAGGGGGGGGATCGGAGAGACC. Amino acids: CSASRGGIGET. The full CDR3 reads CSASRGGIGETQYF.

To note about this clone: The CDR3 is cut off 3 residues early in the read; its end comes from the germline J gene. This chain joins TRBV13 and TRBJ1-5; D uncertain. Germline CDR1 PRHDT, CDR2 FYEKMQ (reference sequence). The length of the CDR3 is 17 residues. V lost 5 bases and J lost 0, with 17 bases in between. This CDR3 reads CASSPLVAGLSNQPQHF. The part of the CDR3 DNA that was read is TGTGCCAGCAGCCCTCTTGTCGCAGGCCTTAGCAATCAGCCC.

With respect to this clone: The read ends 3 residues shy of where the CDR3 ends; the end is completed using the germline J gene. The chain has TRBV19 and TRBJ1-5; 8 bases map to TRBD1. V lost 5 bases and J lost 7; bases outside the gene matches: 10. The CDR3 covers 15 residues. CDR1 and CDR2 from the germline V gene are LNHDA and SQIVND (reference sequence). The CDR3 DNA, read in part, is TGTGCCAGTAGTCAGGACAGGGCGGAAAGCCAGCCC. This translates into CASSQDRAESQP. The full-length CDR3 reads as CASSQDRAESQPQHF. The variable domain in full, with the rest retrieved from reference TRBV19 and TRBJ1-5, is DGGITQSPKYLFRKEGQNVTLSCEQNLNHDAMYWYRQDPGQGLRLIYYSQIVNDFQKGDIAEGYSVSREKKESFPLTVTSAQKNPTAFYLCASSQDRAESQPQHFGDGTRLSIL.

On this clone: The read ends 3 residues early relative to the CDR3; the germline J gene fills the gap. The rearrangement links TRBV7-2 to TRBJ1-2; 7 nucleotides agree with TRBD1. The CDR3 has 15 amino acids. Looked up from germline, CDR1 is SGHTA and CDR2 is FQGNSA. The sequenced CDR3 bases are TGTGCCAGCAGCCCCCACAGGGGATCGTACAATGAC. It specifies CASSPHRGSYND. In full, the CDR3 reads CASSPHRGSYNDYTF.

A note on this clone: The read comes to an end 3 residues before the CDR3 does, leaving the germline J gene to fill in the end. The chain carries TRBV19 and TRBJ1-4, with D possibly being TRBD1 (5 bases). Germline CDR1 LNHDA, CDR2 SQIVND (reference sequence). The germline V and J ends were trimmed by 6 bases and 2 bases, with 16 bases remaining between them. The CDR3 extends over 16 amino acids. The covered CDR3 bases are TGTGCCAGTAGCGCCGGCGGAGGGGCGACTAATGAAAAA. Its translation is CASSAGGGATNEK. The entire CDR3 protein reads CASSAGGGATNEKLFF.

On this clone itself: The CDR3 end lies 3 residues beyond the end of the read and is filled in from the germline J gene. This chain joins TRBV6-2 or TRBV6-3 and TRBJ2-7, with TRBD1 identical over 7 bases. V shed 8 bases, J shed 3 bases, and the junction held 7 bases outside the gene matches. Germline assignment: CDR1 MNHEY and CDR2 SVGEGT. This CDR3 has 13 residues. The DNA read from the CDR3 is TGTGCCAGCCGACGGGCAGGGGGCTACGAG. Protein sequence: CASRRAGGYE. The whole CDR3 is CASRRAGGYEQYF.

To note about this clone: The read ends 3 residues shy of where the CDR3 ends; the end is completed using the germline J gene. The chain links TRBV5-1 to TRBJ2-5, with a possible D match to TRBD1 (6 bases). The germline V and J ends were trimmed by 0 bases and 1 base, with 13 bases remaining between them. CDR1 is SGHRS and CDR2 is YFSETQ in the germline V gene. CDR3 length: 16 amino acids. The sequenced CDR3 bases are TGCGCCAGCAGCTTGGGAGGAACAGGGCCCCAAGAGACC. It codes for CASSLGGTGPQET. The CDR3 in full is CASSLGGTGPQETQYF.

To note about this clone: The read terminates 3 residues ahead of where the CDR3 ends, so the germline J gene completes it. The J gene is TRBJ2-7, the V gene TRBV7-9; 7 bases are a match to TRBD1. Per germline, CDR1 SEHNR and CDR2 FQNEAQ (reference sequence). This CDR3 is built from 15 residues. The V and J ends lost 1 base and 2 bases, in that order; junction bases with no gene match: 5. CDR3 DNA, as far as it was read: TGTGCCAGCAGCTTAGTTTCAGGGGGAACCTACGAG. Its translation is CASSLVSGGTYE. The full-length CDR3 reads as CASSLVSGGTYEQYF. Together with reference TRBV7-9 and TRBJ2-7, the CDR3 gives the full variable domain: DTGVSQNPRHKITKRGQNVTFRCDPISEHNRLYWYRQTLGQGPEFLTYFQNEAQLEKSRLLSDRFSAERPKGSFSTLEIQRTEQGDSAMYLCASSLVSGGTYEQYFGPGTRLTVT.

As regards this clone: The read ends 3 residues early relative to the CDR3; the germline J gene fills the gap. In the same sample, other DNA sequences code for this CDR3. The V gene is TRBV13, the J gene TRBJ2-7, with 8 bases fitting TRBD1. The germline gives CDR1 PRHDT, CDR2 FYEKMQ (reference sequence). This CDR3 comprises 15 residues. The ends lost 3 bases at V and 4 bases at J; junction bases unmatched: 8. CDR3 amino acids: CASSFGRGRVYEQYF. The CDR3 DNA, read in part, is TGTGCCAGCAGCTTCGGCAGGGGGCGAGTGTACGAG.

As concerns this clone: Relative to the germline gene, one junction end is altered; a read error may explain this. The read ends 3 residues shy of where the CDR3 ends; the end is completed using the germline J gene. The sample holds other DNA sequences that translate to the same CDR3. This chain joins TRBV5-1 and TRBJ1-3, with D tentatively TRBD1 (6 bases). CDR1 and CDR2 from the germline V gene are SGHRS and YFSETQ. The length of the CDR3 is 14 residues. Partial CDR3 DNA: TGCGCCAGCAGCGAAAACAGGGCTGGAAACACG. Its translation is CASSENRAGNT. The entire CDR3 reads CASSENRAGNTIYF.

To note about this clone: The read stops 3 residues short of the end of the CDR3; the missing end is completed from the germline J gene. The V call is TRBV7-9, the J call TRBJ2-3, with TRBD2 matching 13 bases. The trim removed 3 bases at V and 3 bases at J, leaving 0 bases unmatched. Germline CDR1 is SEHNR and CDR2 is FQNEAQ (reference sequence). This CDR3 is built from 15 residues. CDR3 bases read: TGTGCCAGCAGCTTGACTAGCGGGGGGACAGATACG. It is translated as CASSLTSGGTDT. The full CDR3 protein reads CASSLTSGGTDTQYF.

Regarding this clone: The read ends 3 residues early relative to the CDR3; the germline J gene fills the gap. This chain uses TRBV10-3 with TRBJ1-1; weak D call: TRBD1 (6 bases). The CDR3 extends over 13 amino acids. With 5 bases removed from V and 7 bases from J, the gap between germline ends came to 14 bases. Germline CDR1 ENHRY, CDR2 SYGVKD. The covered CDR3 bases are TGTGCCATCAGTTGGGGGCCTGAAAATGAA. Protein product: CAISWGPENE. The whole CDR3 protein is CAISWGPENEAFF.

With regard to this clone: Sequencing ends 3 residues short of the CDR3 end; the germline J gene provides the rest. V and J are TRBV7-2 and TRBJ1-2, with 9 nucleotides matching TRBD1. The germline CDR1 and CDR2 sequences are SGHTA and FQGNSA. The CDR3 sequence is 13 residues long. V was pared by 7 bases and J by 7 bases, with 7 bases of the junction left unmatched. This chain's CDR3 is CASNEQGAGGYTF. The sequenced part of the CDR3 DNA is TGTGCCAGCAACGAACAGGGGGCCGGTGGC.

As regards this clone: The CDR3 goes on 3 residues after the read ends, and that part is filled in from the germline J gene. V usage is TRBV2 and J usage is TRBJ2-5, with a possible D match to TRBD1 (5 bases). The CDR3 loop spans 16 amino acids. The germline V gene has CDR1 SNHLY and CDR2 FYNNEI. V lost 7 bases to trimming and J lost 7 bases, with 25 bases between them. The sequenced part of the CDR3 DNA is TGTGCCAGCACCCCTTGGGGCGGTCTCTCCCGCGGGACC. Protein product: CASTPWGGLSRGT. The complete CDR3 reads CASTPWGGLSRGTQYF.

Comments on this clone: The CDR3 end is not reached by the read, which stops 3 residues before it; the germline J gene fills it in. V usage is TRBV9 and J usage is TRBJ2-3, with 8 bases fitting TRBD2. Germline V gene lookup returns CDR1 SGDLS and CDR2 YYNGEE. After removal of 0 bases from V and 0 bases from J, the junction contained 6 bases not matched to a gene. This CDR3 has 17 amino acids. The covered CDR3 bases are TGTGCCAGCAGCGTAGATCTCGGGGGGGCTAGCACAGATACG. Its translation is CASSVDLGGASTDT. The entire CDR3 protein reads CASSVDLGGASTDTQYF. Full variable domain (missing parts from reference TRBV9 and TRBJ2-3): DSGVTQTPKHLITATGQRVTLRCSPRSGDLSVYWYQQSLDQGLQFLIQYYNGEERAKGNILERFSAQQFPDLHSELNLSSLELGDSALYFCASSVDLGGASTDTQYFGPGTRLTVL.